This entry features one T cell receptor (beta chain) sequence. At one of its ends the junction is not consistent with the germline gene, which may arise from a read error. The CDR3 is 10 residues long. The germline gives CDR1 SGHNT, CDR2 YYREEE (reference sequence). The record originates from a study of technical replicates of blood from a few donors. Method: immunoSEQ multiplex PCR; TCRdb's copy keeps in-frame clones and lacks some. The data contain about 18,000 clones, approximately 83% of them singletons. Sequencing was carried out using PBMCs. The TCR comes from a human donor in good health. Some clones in this sample may be carry-over from other donors' samples. The rearrangement uses TRBV5-4 and TRBJ1-5, with D perhaps TRBD1 (5 bases). The CDR3 nucleotides read TGTGCCCGGCGGGGGGGGGACCGGTATTTT. It specifies CARRGGDRYF.